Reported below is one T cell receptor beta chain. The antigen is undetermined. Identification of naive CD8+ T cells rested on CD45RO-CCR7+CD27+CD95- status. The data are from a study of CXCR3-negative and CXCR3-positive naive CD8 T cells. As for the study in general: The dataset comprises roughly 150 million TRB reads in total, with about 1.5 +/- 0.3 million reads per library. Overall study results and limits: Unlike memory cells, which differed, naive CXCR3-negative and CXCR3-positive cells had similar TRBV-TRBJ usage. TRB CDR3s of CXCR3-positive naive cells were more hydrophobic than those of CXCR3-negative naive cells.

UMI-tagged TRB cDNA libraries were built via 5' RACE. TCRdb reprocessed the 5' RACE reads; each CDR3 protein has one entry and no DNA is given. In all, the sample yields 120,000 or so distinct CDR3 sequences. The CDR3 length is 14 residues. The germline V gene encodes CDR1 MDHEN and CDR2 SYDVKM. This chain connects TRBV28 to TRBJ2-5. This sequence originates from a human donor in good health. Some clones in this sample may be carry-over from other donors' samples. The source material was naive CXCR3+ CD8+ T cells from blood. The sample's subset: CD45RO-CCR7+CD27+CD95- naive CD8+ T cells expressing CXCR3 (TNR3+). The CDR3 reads CATSLRGDQETQYF.